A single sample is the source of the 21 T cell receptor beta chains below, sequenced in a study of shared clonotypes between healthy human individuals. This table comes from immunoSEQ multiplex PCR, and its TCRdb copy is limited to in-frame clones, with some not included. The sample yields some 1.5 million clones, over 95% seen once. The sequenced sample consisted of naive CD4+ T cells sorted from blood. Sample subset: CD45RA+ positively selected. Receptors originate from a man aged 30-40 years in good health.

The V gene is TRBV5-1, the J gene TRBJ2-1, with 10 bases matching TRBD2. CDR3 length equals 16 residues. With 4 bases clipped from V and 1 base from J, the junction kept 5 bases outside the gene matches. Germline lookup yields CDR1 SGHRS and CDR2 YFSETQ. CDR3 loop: CASSMASGRSYNEQFF. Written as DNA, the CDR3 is TGCGCCAGCAGCATGGCTAGCGGGAGATCCTACAATGAGCAGTTCTTC.

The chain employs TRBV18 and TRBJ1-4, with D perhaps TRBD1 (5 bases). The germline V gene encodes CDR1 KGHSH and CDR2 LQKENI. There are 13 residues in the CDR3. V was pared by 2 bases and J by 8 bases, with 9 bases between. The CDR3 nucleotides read TGTGCCAGCTCACCAGGGACCGACGAAAAACTGTTTTTT. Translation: CASSPGTDEKLFF.

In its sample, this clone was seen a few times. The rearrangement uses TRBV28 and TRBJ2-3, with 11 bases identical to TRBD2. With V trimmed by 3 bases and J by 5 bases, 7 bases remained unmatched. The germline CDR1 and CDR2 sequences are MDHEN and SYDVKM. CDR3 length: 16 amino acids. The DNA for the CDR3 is TGTGCCAGCAGTTTTCCTAGCGGGAGGTCTGAAGATACGCAGTATTTT. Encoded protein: CASSFPSGRSEDTQYF.

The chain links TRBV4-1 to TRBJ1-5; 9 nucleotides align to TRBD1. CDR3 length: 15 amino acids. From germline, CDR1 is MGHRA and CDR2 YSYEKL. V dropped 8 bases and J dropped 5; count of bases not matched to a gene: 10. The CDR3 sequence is CASSSGQGHYQPQHF. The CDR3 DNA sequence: TGCGCCAGCTCCTCCGGACAGGGGCATTATCAGCCCCAGCATTTT.

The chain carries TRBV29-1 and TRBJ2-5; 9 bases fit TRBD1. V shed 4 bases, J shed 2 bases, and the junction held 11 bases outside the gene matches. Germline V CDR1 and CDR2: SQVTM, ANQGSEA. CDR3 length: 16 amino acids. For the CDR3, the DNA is TGCAGCGTTGTCGCACAGGGGGCTTCTCGACAAGAGACCCAGTACTTC. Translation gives CSVVAQGASRQETQYF.

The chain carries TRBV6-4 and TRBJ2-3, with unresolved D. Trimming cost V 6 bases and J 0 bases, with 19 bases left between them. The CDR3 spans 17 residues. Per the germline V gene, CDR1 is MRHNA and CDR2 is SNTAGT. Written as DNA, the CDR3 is TGTGCCAGCAGACAAAACAGAGTCATGTTTAGCACAGATACGCAGTATTTT. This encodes CASRQNRVMFSTDTQYF.

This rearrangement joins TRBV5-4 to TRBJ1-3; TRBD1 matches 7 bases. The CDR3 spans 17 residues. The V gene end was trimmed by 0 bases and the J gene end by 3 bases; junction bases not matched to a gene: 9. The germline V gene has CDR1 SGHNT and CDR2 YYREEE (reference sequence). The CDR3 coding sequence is TGTGCCAGCAGCTTGGTCCGCGGGACAGACTATGGAAACACCATATATTTT. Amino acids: CASSLVRGTDYGNTIYF.

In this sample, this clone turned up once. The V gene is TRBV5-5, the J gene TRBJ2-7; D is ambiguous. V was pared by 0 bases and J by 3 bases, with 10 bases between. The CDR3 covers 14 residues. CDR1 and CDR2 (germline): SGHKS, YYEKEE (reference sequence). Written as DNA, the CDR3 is TGTGCCAGCAGCTTGGAAGGGTCCTTCTACGAGCAGTACTTC. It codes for CASSLEGSFYEQYF. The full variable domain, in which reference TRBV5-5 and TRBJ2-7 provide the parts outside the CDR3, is DAGVTQSPTHLIKTRGQQVTLRCSPISGHKSVSWYQQVLGQGPQFIFQYYEKEERGRGNFPDRFSARQFPNYSSELNVNALLLGDSALYLCASSLEGSFYEQYFGPGTRLTVT.

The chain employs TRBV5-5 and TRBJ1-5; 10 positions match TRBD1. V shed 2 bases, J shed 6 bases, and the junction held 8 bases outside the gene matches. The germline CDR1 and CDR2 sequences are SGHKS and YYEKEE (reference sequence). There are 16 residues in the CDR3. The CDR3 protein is CASSFWRQGAGQPQHF. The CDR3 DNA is TGTGCCAGCAGCTTCTGGAGACAGGGGGCAGGTCAGCCCCAGCATTTT.

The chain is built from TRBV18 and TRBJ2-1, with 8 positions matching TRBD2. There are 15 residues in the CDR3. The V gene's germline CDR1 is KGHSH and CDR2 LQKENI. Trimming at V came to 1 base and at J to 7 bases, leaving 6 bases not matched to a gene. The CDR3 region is CASSPRPSGSNEQFF. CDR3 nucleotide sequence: TGTGCCAGCTCACCACGTCCTAGCGGGTCTAATGAGCAGTTCTTC.

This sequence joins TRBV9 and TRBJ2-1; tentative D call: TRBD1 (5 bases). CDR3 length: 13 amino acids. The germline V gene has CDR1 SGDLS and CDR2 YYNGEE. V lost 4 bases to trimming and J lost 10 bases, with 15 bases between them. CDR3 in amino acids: CASSPLFRGEQFF. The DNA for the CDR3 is TGTGCCAGCAGCCCCCTATTTAGGGGAGAGCAGTTCTTC. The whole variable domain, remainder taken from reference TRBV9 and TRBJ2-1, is DSGVTQTPKHLITATGQRVTLRCSPRSGDLSVYWYQQSLDQGLQFLIQYYNGEERAKGNILERFSAQQFPDLHSELNLSSLELGDSALYFCASSPLFRGEQFFGPGTRLTVL.

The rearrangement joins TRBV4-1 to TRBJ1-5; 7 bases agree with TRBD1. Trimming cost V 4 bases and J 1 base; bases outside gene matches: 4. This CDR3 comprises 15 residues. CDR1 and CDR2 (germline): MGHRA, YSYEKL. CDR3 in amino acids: CASSPSTGSNQPQHF. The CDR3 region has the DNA TGCGCCAGCAGCCCTTCGACAGGGAGCAATCAGCCCCAGCATTTT.

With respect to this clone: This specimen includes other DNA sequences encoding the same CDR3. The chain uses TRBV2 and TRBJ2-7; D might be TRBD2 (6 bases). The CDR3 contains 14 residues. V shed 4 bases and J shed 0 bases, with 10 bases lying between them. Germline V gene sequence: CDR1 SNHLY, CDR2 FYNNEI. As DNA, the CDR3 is TGTGCCAGCAGTGGCGGGACGTACTCCTACGAGCAGTACTTC. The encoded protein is CASSGGTYSYEQYF.

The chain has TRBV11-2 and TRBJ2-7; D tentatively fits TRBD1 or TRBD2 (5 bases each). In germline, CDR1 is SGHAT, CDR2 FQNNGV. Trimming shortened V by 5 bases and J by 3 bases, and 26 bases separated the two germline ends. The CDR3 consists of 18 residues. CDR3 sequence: CASSHRPDSITLVYEQYF. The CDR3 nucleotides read TGTGCCAGCAGCCACCGCCCCGACAGCATTACACTAGTCTACGAGCAGTACTTC.

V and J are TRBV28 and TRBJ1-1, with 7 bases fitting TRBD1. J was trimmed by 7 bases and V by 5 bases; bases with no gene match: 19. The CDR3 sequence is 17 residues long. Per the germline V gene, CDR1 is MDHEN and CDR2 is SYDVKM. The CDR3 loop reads CASSLHPTPGTDDEAFF. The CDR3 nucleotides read TGTGCCAGCAGTCTACACCCCACTCCCGGGACAGACGATGAAGCTTTCTTT.

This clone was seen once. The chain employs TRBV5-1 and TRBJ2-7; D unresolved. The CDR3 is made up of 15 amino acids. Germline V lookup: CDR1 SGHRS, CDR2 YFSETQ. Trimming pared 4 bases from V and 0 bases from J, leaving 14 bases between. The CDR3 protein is CASSPHLPSSYEQYF. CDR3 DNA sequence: TGCGCCAGCAGCCCCCATTTACCTAGCTCCTACGAGCAGTACTTC.

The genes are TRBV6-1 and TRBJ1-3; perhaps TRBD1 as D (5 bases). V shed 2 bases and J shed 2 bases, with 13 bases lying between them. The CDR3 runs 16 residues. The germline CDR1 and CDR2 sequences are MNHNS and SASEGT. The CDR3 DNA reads TGTGCCAGCAGTGAATTTTTGGGGCTCGCTGGAAACACCATATATTTT. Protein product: CASSEFLGLAGNTIYF.

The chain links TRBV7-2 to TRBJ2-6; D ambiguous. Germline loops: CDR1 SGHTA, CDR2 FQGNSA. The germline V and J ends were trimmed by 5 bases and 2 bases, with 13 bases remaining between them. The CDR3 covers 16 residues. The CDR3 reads CASSPLRQPGANVLTF. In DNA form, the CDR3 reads TGTGCCAGCAGCCCCCTACGCCAGCCTGGGGCCAACGTCCTGACTTTC.

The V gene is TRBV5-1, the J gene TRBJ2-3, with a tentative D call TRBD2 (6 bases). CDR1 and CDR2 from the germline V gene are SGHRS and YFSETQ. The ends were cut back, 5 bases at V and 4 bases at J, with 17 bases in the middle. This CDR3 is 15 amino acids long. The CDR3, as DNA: TGCGCCAGCAGACCAGAGCGGGTCGTTGCAGATACGCAGTATTTT. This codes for CASRPERVVADTQYF. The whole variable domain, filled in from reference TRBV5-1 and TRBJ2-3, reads KAGVTQTPRYLIKTRGQQVTLSCSPISGHRSVSWYQQTPGQGLQFLFEYFSETQRNKGNFPGRFSGRQFSNSRSEMNVSTLELGDSALYLCASRPERVVADTQYFGPGTRLTVL.

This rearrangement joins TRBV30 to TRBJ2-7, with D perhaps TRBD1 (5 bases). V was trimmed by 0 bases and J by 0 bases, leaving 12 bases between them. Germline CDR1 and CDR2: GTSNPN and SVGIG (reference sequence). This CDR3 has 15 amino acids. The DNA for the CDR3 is TGTGCCTGGAGTGTAGGGGCGGTTAACTCCTACGAGCAGTACTTC. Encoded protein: CAWSVGAVNSYEQYF.

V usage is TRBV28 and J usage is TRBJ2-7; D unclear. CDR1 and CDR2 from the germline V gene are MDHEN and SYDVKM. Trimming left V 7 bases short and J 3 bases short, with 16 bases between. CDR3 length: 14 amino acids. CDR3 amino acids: CASMDPRNLYEQYF. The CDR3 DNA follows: TGTGCCAGCATGGATCCAAGGAATCTCTACGAGCAGTACTTC.